The 27 T cell receptor beta chains reported below all come from one sample, sequenced in a study of blood T cell repertoires in COVID-19. Generated by immunoSEQ multiplex PCR, the TCRdb table keeps only in-frame clones and is missing some. Of some 100,000 clones listed, about 74% are singletons. The sequenced material came from peripheral blood. Source of these receptors: a man between 65 and 79 years old with acute or convalescent COVID-19.

V usage is TRBV9 and J usage is TRBJ2-2; 9 bases align to TRBD2. Germline values: CDR1 SGDLS, CDR2 YYNGEE. Trimming took 4 bases from V and 2 from J; bases not matched to a gene: 6. This CDR3 has 16 residues. CDR3 residues: CASSRLRGGNTGELFF. In DNA form, the CDR3 reads TGTGCCAGCAGCCGCTTGCGGGGGGGTAACACCGGGGAGCTGTTTTTT.

The chain joins TRBV5-1 to TRBJ1-2; D might be TRBD1 (5 bases). V gave up 0 bases and J gave up 8 bases, with 14 bases separating them. This CDR3 is 14 amino acids long. From germline, CDR1 is SGHRS and CDR2 YFSETQ. CDR3 nucleotide sequence: TGCGCCAGCAGCTTGGAGTCAGCCGGGGGAGGCTACACCTTC. This gives the protein CASSLESAGGGYTF.

This chain links TRBV28 with TRBJ2-2; D remains unclear. V lost 5 bases to trimming and J lost 3 bases, with 4 bases between them. This CDR3 is 12 amino acids long. CDR1 is MDHEN and CDR2 is SYDVKM in the germline V gene. CDR3 DNA: TGTGCCAGCAGTCGTCACACCGGGGAGCTGTTTTTT. As protein: CASSRHTGELFF.

The chain joins TRBV6-2 or TRBV6-3 to TRBJ2-7; no clear D gene. The CDR3 runs to 16 residues. Between the trimmed V and J ends, which lost 2 bases and 3 bases, there was a span of 17 bases. Germline V gene sequence: CDR1 MNHEY, CDR2 SVGEGT. CDR3: CASSYVRSLTHYEQYF. The CDR3, as DNA: TGTGCCAGCAGTTACGTGCGGTCTCTTACCCACTACGAGCAGTACTTC.

The rearrangement uses TRBV2 and TRBJ1-1, with 7 nucleotides matching TRBD1. With 8 bases clipped from V and 5 bases from J, the junction kept 11 bases outside the gene matches. This CDR3 has 14 amino acids. CDR1 and CDR2 from the germline V gene are SNHLY and FYNNEI. CDR3 nucleotide sequence: TGTGCCAGCGTCGGGACAGCGAGCTGGACTGAAGCTTTCTTT. Translating it yields CASVGTASWTEAFF. Full variable domain (missing parts from reference TRBV2 and TRBJ1-1): EPEVTQTPSHQVTQMGQEVILRCVPISNHLYFYWYRQILGQKVEFLVSFYNNEISEKSEIFDDQFSVERPDGSNFTLKIRSTKLEDSAMYFCASVGTASWTEAFFGQGTRLTVV.

CDR3 bases: TGCGCCAGCAGCTTCCTCCCCGGGACAGAAGAGACCCAGTACTTC. Translating gives CASSFLPGTEETQYF. This rearrangement joins TRBV5-1 to TRBJ2-5; 7 bases fit TRBD1. CDR3 length: 15 residues. Trimming took 2 bases from V and 3 from J; bases not matched to a gene: 7. Germline V gives CDR1 SGHRS, CDR2 YFSETQ.

The chain recombines TRBV7-2 with TRBJ1-6, with 7 bases identical to TRBD1. The CDR3 has 11 amino acids. The V gene's germline CDR1 is SGHTA and CDR2 FQGNSA. J was trimmed by 15 bases and V by 5 bases; bases with no gene match: 4. The CDR3 DNA follows: TGTGCCAGCAGCGAGGGACAGCACCTCCACTTT. Protein sequence: CASSEGQHLHF. The variable domain in full, with the rest retrieved from reference TRBV7-2 and TRBJ1-6, is GAGVSQSPSNKVTEKGKDVELRCDPISGHTALYWYRQSLGQGLEFLIYFQGNSAPDKSGLPSDRFSAERTGGSVSTLTIQRTQQEDSAVYLCASSEGQHLHFGNGTRLTVT.

The CDR3, as DNA: TGTGCCAGCAGCTTGGGACAGCTAAACACTGAAGCTTTCTTT. Its translation is CASSLGQLNTEAFF. This chain links TRBV11-2 with TRBJ1-1, with 7 nucleotides matching TRBD1. CDR1 is SGHAT, CDR2 FQNNGV, per germline. Trimming at V came to 3 bases and at J to 2 bases, leaving 3 bases not matched to a gene. This CDR3 contains 14 residues.

The chain carries TRBV19 and TRBJ2-1; D might be TRBD2 (7 bases). The germline CDR1 and CDR2 sequences are LNHDA and SQIVND (reference sequence). This CDR3 spans 15 amino acids. Trimming shortened V by 4 bases and J by 12 bases, and 22 bases separated the two germline ends. The CDR3 sequence is CASSTHGGGGSVQFF. In DNA form, the CDR3 reads TGTGCCAGTAGTACCCATGGGGGCGGGGGATCAGTGCAGTTCTTC.

The chain employs TRBV5-6 and TRBJ2-2; 7 positions agree with TRBD1. The CDR3 length is 16 residues. Germline CDR1 is SGHDT and CDR2 is YYEEEE. The J segment lost 5 bases and the V segment lost 4 bases, leaving 11 bases of the junction unmatched. CDR3 nucleotide sequence: TGTGCCAGCAGCCGAACTGACAGGGAAAGGACCGGGGAGCTGTTTTTT. It translates to CASSRTDRERTGELFF.

This chain connects TRBV18 to TRBJ2-4; 11 nucleotides match TRBD2. After removal of 3 bases from V and 8 bases from J, the junction contained 9 bases not matched to a gene. The germline CDR1 and CDR2 sequences are KGHSH and LQKENI. This CDR3 region has 16 residues. CDR3 loop: CASSPSSSGGRHIQYF. The CDR3 DNA reads as TGTGCCAGCTCACCTTCGTCTAGCGGGGGGAGGCACATTCAGTACTTC.

This clone was found a few times. The chain carries TRBV28 and TRBJ2-1, with TRBD1 matching over 8 bases. V lost 1 base and J lost 6; bases outside the gene matches: 5. The CDR3 sequence is 15 residues long. CDR1 and CDR2 (germline): MDHEN, SYDVKM. DNA for the CDR3: TGTGCCAGCAGTTTATTTGGGACAGGTACCAATGAGCAGTTCTTC. Amino acids: CASSLFGTGTNEQFF.

This sequence joins TRBV11-2 and TRBJ2-7; 8 bases fit TRBD1. Losses at the gene ends were 5 bases for V and 5 bases for J; bases not matched to a gene: 11. CDR1 and CDR2 from the germline V gene are SGHAT and FQNNGV. This CDR3 has 15 amino acids. The CDR3 DNA reads TGTGCCAGCAGCCGGGCGGAGACAGGGGACCACGAGCAGTACTTC. Protein: CASSRAETGDHEQYF.

The rearrangement joins TRBV27 to TRBJ2-1; the D gene is possibly TRBD2 (5 bases). The V gene lost 2 bases and the J gene lost 9 bases, with 11 bases spanning the gap. Germline CDR1 is MNHEY and CDR2 is SMNVEV (reference sequence). The CDR3 is 13 amino acids. This CDR3 reads CASSLRIGVEQFF. The CDR3 DNA reads TGTGCCAGCAGTTTAAGGATCGGGGTTGAGCAGTTCTTC.

The chain employs TRBV11-3 and TRBJ2-1; the match to TRBD2 covers 9 bases. Germline values: CDR1 SGHNT, CDR2 YENEEA. Trimming took 5 bases from V and 5 from J; bases not matched to a gene: 7. This CDR3 spans 15 amino acids. The CDR3 sequence: CASSRAGGANNEQFF. CDR3 DNA sequence: TGTGCCAGCAGCCGAGCGGGAGGCGCAAACAATGAGCAGTTCTTC.

This chain joins TRBV5-1 and TRBJ2-7; 8 nucleotides match TRBD1. This CDR3 contains 13 residues. V gave up 5 bases and J gave up 2 bases; unmatched junction bases: 3. From germline, CDR1 is SGHRS and CDR2 YFSETQ. CDR3 residues: CASSGTGAYEQYF. The CDR3 DNA reads TGCGCCAGCAGTGGGACAGGAGCCTACGAGCAGTACTTC.

The V call is TRBV5-1, the J call TRBJ2-2; the D gene is possibly TRBD1 (5 bases). The CDR3 consists of 17 residues. V was cut by 0 bases and J by 2 bases, with 14 bases left in between. The germline CDR1 and CDR2 sequences are SGHRS and YFSETQ. CDR3 nucleotides: TGCGCCAGCAGCTTGGGAATGGGGCAGTTTAACACCGGGGAGCTGTTTTTT. Translation: CASSLGMGQFNTGELFF.

The chain joins TRBV5-1 to TRBJ2-3; 10 bases are shared with TRBD2. Trimming at V came to 2 bases and at J to 1 base, leaving 4 bases not matched to a gene. Germline values: CDR1 SGHRS, CDR2 YFSETQ. This CDR3 comprises 16 residues. The CDR3 spells CASSLSGTSGTDTQYF. Written as DNA, the CDR3 is TGCGCCAGCAGCTTAAGCGGGACTAGCGGCACAGATACGCAGTATTTT.

The V call is TRBV6-6, the J call TRBJ1-1; the D gene is possibly TRBD1 (6 bases). This CDR3 has 13 amino acids. Germline CDR1 reads MNHNY; CDR2 reads SVGAGI (reference sequence). Trimming shortened V by 5 bases and J by 5 bases, and 12 bases separated the two germline ends. DNA of the CDR3: TGTGCCAGCAGTGAGGGGGGGAGGACTGAAGCTTTCTTT. It translates to CASSEGGRTEAFF.

The rearrangement links TRBV4-3 to TRBJ2-2; 9 nucleotides line up with TRBD2. The germline gives CDR1 LGHNA, CDR2 YSLEER. With V trimmed by 4 bases and J by 11 bases, 11 bases remained unmatched. The CDR3 is 15 amino acids. CDR3 coding DNA: TGCGCCAGCAGCCCCGGGGCGGGGGGGGAAATTGAGCTGTTTTTT. Protein: CASSPGAGGEIELFF.

Only one count was recorded for this clone. The J gene is TRBJ2-5, the V gene TRBV5-1; D gene uncertain. CDR1 and CDR2 from the germline V gene are SGHRS and YFSETQ. The CDR3 has 13 residues. V dropped 4 bases and J dropped 1 base, with 8 bases sitting between them. The CDR3 nucleotides are TGCGCCAGCAGCCTAAGACTCCAAGAGACCCAGTACTTC. This encodes CASSLRLQETQYF.

V usage is TRBV5-1 and J usage is TRBJ2-1; D might be TRBD2 (6 bases). With 3 bases removed from V and 8 bases from J, the gap between germline ends came to 9 bases. This CDR3 has 12 residues. CDR1 SGHRS and CDR2 YFSETQ come from the germline V gene. The CDR3 DNA reads TGCGCCAGCAGCTCACTAGCCGATGAGCAGTTCTTC. It is translated as CASSSLADEQFF.

Only one count was recorded for this clone. The chain joins TRBV30 to TRBJ2-4, with 8 nucleotides matching TRBD2. Germline V lookup: CDR1 GTSNPN, CDR2 SVGIG (reference sequence). This CDR3 comprises 18 residues. The ends lost 0 bases at V and 7 bases at J; junction bases unmatched: 17. The DNA for the CDR3 is TGTGCCTGGAGTGTAGGGATTAAGAATAGCGGGATTAGTAACATTCAGTACTTC. Its protein is CAWSVGIKNSGISNIQYF.

The chain joins TRBV28 to TRBJ1-5; TRBD1 might be the D (5 bases). The CDR3 contains 16 residues. V was clipped by 5 bases and J by 2 bases, with 16 bases between them. Germline lookup yields CDR1 MDHEN and CDR2 SYDVKM. The CDR3 DNA is TGTGCCAGCAGTCCTTGGGTGGGGGGAGGCAATCAGCCCCAGCATTTT. Its protein is CASSPWVGGGNQPQHF.

The genes are TRBV30 and TRBJ1-1; the D is unclear. CDR1 is GTSNPN and CDR2 is SVGIG in the germline V gene (reference sequence). Deletions cut 1 base from V and 1 base from J, with 7 bases between. The CDR3 consists of 13 residues. Here the CDR3 DNA reads TGTGCCTGGAGTGGGAACAGGAACACTGAAGCTTTCTTT. It specifies CAWSGNRNTEAFF.

V gene TRBV12-3 or TRBV12-4 combines with J gene TRBJ1-1; D unclear. V lost 8 bases and J 4 bases, leaving 14 bases between the germline ends. The CDR3 loop spans 13 amino acids. The CDR3 sequence: CASQPRVFTEAFF. CDR3 DNA sequence: TGTGCCAGCCAGCCACGGGTATTCACTGAAGCTTTCTTT.

This chain links TRBV5-1 with TRBJ1-6; D is unclear. The V end lost 1 base, the J end lost 1 base, and 3 bases lay between the germline ends. Germline V gives CDR1 SGHRS, CDR2 YFSETQ. This CDR3 contains 14 residues. CDR3: CASSLYSYNSPLHF. The CDR3 DNA reads TGCGCCAGCAGCTTGTATTCCTATAATTCACCCCTCCACTTT.